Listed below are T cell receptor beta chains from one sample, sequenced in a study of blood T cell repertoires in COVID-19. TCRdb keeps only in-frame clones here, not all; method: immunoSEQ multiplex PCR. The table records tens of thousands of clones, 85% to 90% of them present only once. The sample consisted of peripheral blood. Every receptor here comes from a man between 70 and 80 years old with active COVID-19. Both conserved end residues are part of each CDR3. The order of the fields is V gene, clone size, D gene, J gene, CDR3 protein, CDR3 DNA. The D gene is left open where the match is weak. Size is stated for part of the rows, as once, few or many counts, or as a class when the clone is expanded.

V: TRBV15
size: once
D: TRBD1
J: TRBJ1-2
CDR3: CATSRDRTGDKDGYTF
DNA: TGTGCCACCAGCAGAGATCGGACAGGTGATAAAGATGGCTACACCTTC

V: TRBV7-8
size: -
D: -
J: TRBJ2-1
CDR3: CASSLPGVYNEQFF
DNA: TGTGCCAGCAGCCTCCCGGGGGTTTACAATGAGCAGTTCTTC

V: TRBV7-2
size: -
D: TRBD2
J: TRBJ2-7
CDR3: CASSPRLAGAPSYEQYF
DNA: TGTGCCAGCAGCCCGAGACTAGCGGGGGCGCCCAGCTACGAGCAGTACTTC

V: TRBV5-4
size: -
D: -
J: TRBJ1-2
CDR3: CASSARGGGGYTF
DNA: TGTGCCAGCAGCGCCAGGGGAGGGGGTGGCTACACCTTC

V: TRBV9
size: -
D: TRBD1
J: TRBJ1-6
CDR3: CASSVEGQVLSPLHF
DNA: TGTGCCAGCAGCGTAGAGGGACAGGTTCTATCACCCCTCCACTTT

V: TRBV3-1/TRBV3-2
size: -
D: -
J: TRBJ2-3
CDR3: CASTQDDARDTQYF
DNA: TGTGCCAGCACCCAAGATGATGCCAGAGATACGCAGTATTTT

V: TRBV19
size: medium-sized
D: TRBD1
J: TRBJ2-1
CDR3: CASTNPYRGRSEQFF
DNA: TGTGCCAGTACTAACCCTTACAGGGGGCGTAGTGAGCAGTTCTTC

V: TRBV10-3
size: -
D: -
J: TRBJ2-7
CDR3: CAISSGSDEQYF
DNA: TGTGCCATCAGTTCAGGGTCGGACGAGCAGTACTTC

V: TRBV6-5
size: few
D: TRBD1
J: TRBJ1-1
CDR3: CASSYGQGSTEAFF
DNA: TGTGCCAGCAGTTACGGACAGGGTTCCACTGAAGCTTTCTTT

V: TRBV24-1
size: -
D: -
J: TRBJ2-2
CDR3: CATSGLGHPGELFF
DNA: TGTGCCACCAGTGGCCTGGGACACCCCGGGGAGCTGTTTTTT

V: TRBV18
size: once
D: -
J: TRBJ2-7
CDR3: CASSPGARYEQYF
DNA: TGTGCCAGCTCACCAGGGGCAAGATACGAGCAGTACTTC

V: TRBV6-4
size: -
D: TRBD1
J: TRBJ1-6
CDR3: CASSIVGQGNSPLHF
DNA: TGTGCCAGCAGTATCGTCGGACAGGGAAACTCACCCCTCCACTTT

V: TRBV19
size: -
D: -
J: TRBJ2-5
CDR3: CASSMGAGTTQYF
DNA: TGTGCCAGTAGTATGGGGGCGGGCACGACCCAGTACTTC

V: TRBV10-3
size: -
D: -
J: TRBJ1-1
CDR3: CAISERGNTEAFF
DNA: TGTGCCATCAGTGAGAGGGGCAACACTGAAGCTTTCTTT

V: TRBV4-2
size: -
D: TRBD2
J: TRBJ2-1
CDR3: CASSQRTGLAYNEQFF
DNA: TGTGCCAGCAGCCAGCGAACCGGACTAGCTTACAATGAGCAGTTCTTC

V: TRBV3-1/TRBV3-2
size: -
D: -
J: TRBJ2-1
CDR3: CASSQDPTGSSYNEQFF
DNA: TGTGCCAGCAGCCAAGATCCAACGGGAAGCTCCTACAATGAGCAGTTCTTC

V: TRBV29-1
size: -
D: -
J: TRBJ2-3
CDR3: CSVGLIKGADTQYF
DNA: TGCAGCGTTGGATTAATTAAGGGAGCAGATACGCAGTATTTT

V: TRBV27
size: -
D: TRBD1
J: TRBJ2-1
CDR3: CASKLRTGPYNEQFF
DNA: TGTGCCAGCAAGTTAAGGACAGGCCCTTACAATGAGCAGTTCTTC

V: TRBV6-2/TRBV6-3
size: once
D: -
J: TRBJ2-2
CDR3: CASSQLTGELFF
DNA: TGTGCCAGCAGCCAACTCACCGGGGAGCTGTTTTTT

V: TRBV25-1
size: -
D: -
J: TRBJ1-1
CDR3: CASTHLGGNTEAFF
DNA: TGTGCCAGCACCCACCTCGGGGGGAACACTGAAGCTTTCTTT

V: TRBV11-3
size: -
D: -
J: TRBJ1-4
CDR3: CAGQKATNEKLFF
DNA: TGTGCCGGCCAAAAAGCAACTAATGAAAAACTGTTTTTT

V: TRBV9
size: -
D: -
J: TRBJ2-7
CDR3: CASSVGAGTYEQYF
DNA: TGTGCCAGCAGCGTAGGGGCGGGGACCTACGAGCAGTACTTC

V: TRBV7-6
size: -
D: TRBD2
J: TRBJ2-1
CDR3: CASSRTSGGPTPPYNEQFF
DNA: TGTGCCAGCAGCCGGACTAGCGGGGGACCCACTCCCCCCTACAATGAGCAGTTCTTC

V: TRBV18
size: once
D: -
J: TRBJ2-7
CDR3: CASSPQDTYEQYF
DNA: TGTGCCAGCTCACCCCAGGACACGTACGAGCAGTACTTC

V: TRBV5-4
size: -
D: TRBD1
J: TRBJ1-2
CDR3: CASSFFGQGAGYGYTF
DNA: TGTGCCAGCAGCTTTTTTGGGCAGGGGGCAGGGTATGGCTACACCTTC

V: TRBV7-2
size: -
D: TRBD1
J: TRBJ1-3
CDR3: CASSLGTGGLGNTIYF
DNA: TGTGCCAGCAGCTTAGGGACAGGGGGCTTGGGAAACACCATATATTTT

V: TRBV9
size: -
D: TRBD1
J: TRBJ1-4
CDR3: CASSSTGGAGEKLFF
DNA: TGTGCCAGCAGCTCCACAGGGGGCGCGGGTGAAAAACTGTTTTTT

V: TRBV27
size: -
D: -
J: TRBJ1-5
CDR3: CASSGPYSNQPQHF
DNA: TGTGCCAGCAGTGGGCCGTATAGCAATCAGCCCCAGCATTTT